A selection of T cell receptor beta chains follows, all from one sample in a study of blood T cell repertoires in COVID-19. Profiled with immunoSEQ multiplex PCR; TCRdb holds only in-frame clones, not every one. The sample carries about 160,000 clones, around 80% recorded once. Sequencing was carried out using peripheral blood. The receptors were sampled from a man aged 55 to 69 with acute or convalescent COVID-19. The CDR3 runs from the conserved cysteine through the conserved F or W. The D gene is left open where the match is weak. Some rows have no size entry. The others give once, few or many, or a class for an expanded clone.

D gene,J gene,clone size,V gene,CDR3 DNA,CDR3 protein
TRBD1,TRBJ2-1,NA,TRBV30,TGTGCCTGGAGTGTGGGGGACAGCTACAATGAGCAGTTCTTC,CAWSVGDSYNEQFF
NA,TRBJ2-7,NA,TRBV4-2,TGTGCCAGCAGCCAAGAAGGGAGTTACGAGCAGTACTTC,CASSQEGSYEQYF
NA,TRBJ2-5,NA,TRBV5-1,TGCGCCAGCAGCTGGAGCAGGGCGCAAGAGACCCAGTACTTC,CASSWSRAQETQYF
TRBD2,TRBJ2-3,NA,TRBV9,TGTGCCAGCAGCAATAGCGGGGCCGGGCCAGATACGCAGTATTTT,CASSNSGAGPDTQYF
NA,TRBJ2-7,NA,TRBV12-3/TRBV12-4,TGTGCCAGCACGAGAGGGACTCCCTACGAGCAGTACTTC,CASTRGTPYEQYF
NA,TRBJ2-4,NA,TRBV5-4,TGTGCCAGCAGCCCACCGGGAAATTTAGCCAAAAACATTCAGTACTTC,CASSPPGNLAKNIQYF
TRBD1,TRBJ2-2,once,TRBV7-6,TGTGCCAGCAGCTTAACAGGGGGCGCCGGCACCGGGGAGCTGTTTTTT,CASSLTGGAGTGELFF
NA,TRBJ1-3,NA,TRBV7-2,TGTGCCAGCAGCCCCTTTAGACAAATCTCTGGAAACACCATATATTTT,CASSPFRQISGNTIYF
TRBD1,TRBJ1-5,NA,TRBV5-6,TGTGCCAGCAGCTTGGGGTTGCGGGACAGGGGATCTACCAATCAGCCCCAGCATTTT,CASSLGLRDRGSTNQPQHF
TRBD1,TRBJ1-6,NA,TRBV14,TGTGCCAGCAGCCAAGGGCAGGGGGTCGGTTCACCCCTCCACTTT,CASSQGQGVGSPLHF
TRBD1,TRBJ1-6,NA,TRBV19,TGTGCCAGTAGGACACAGGGGAGCTCCTATAATTCACCCCTCCACTTT,CASRTQGSSYNSPLHF
NA,TRBJ1-2,NA,TRBV30,TGTGCCTGGAGATTTTCAGGGTACGGTGGCTACACCTTC,CAWRFSGYGGYTF
TRBD1,TRBJ2-1,NA,TRBV19,TGTGCCAGTAGTATTCTTCTAAGCCGACAGGGGCACCCCAATGAGCAGTTCTTC,CASSILLSRQGHPNEQFF
NA,TRBJ1-2,NA,TRBV19,TGTGCCAGTACCCCTGGGTCGGGGTTCCGGTTC,CASTPGSGFRF
TRBD2,TRBJ2-5,NA,TRBV7-3,TGTGCCAGCAGCTCCGCGGGACTAGCAAGTGAGACCCAGTACTTC,CASSSAGLASETQYF
NA,TRBJ1-3,many,TRBV2,TGTGCCAGTTCTTGGGCCTCTGGAAACACCATATATTTT,CASSWASGNTIYF
NA,TRBJ1-1,few,TRBV4-1,TGCGCCAGCAGCCATATCGGTCTGAACACTGAAGCTTTCTTT,CASSHIGLNTEAFF
TRBD1,TRBJ1-1,NA,TRBV5-1,TGCGCCAGCGAACAGGGGGCGGGGAGCACTGAAGCTTTCTTT,CASEQGAGSTEAFF
TRBD1,TRBJ2-1,NA,TRBV10-1,TGCGCCAGCAGTAGTGTTCCAGGGGGCCCATACAATGAGCAGTTCTTC,CASSSVPGGPYNEQFF
TRBD1,TRBJ1-5,NA,TRBV4-1,TGCGCCAGCAGCCAAGAAGCCGGGACAGGGGGATGGCAGCCCCAGCATTTT,CASSQEAGTGGWQPQHF
TRBD1,TRBJ1-6,NA,TRBV6-5,TGTGCCAGCAGTTCAGGGGGGTTCGGTTCACCCCTCCACTTT,CASSSGGFGSPLHF
TRBD1,TRBJ2-2,NA,TRBV11-2,TGTGCCAGCAGCACATCGGGACAGGGTATCGCCGGGGAGCTGTTTTTT,CASSTSGQGIAGELFF
NA,TRBJ2-5,NA,TRBV5-6,TGTGCCAGCAGCTTGGTGCTAGGCGGAGAGACCCAGTACTTC,CASSLVLGGETQYF
TRBD1,TRBJ1-2,NA,TRBV6-5,TGTGCCAGCAGTCCCGGGACAGGTCTTAGGTATGGCTACACCTTC,CASSPGTGLRYGYTF
NA,TRBJ2-7,NA,TRBV5-4,TGTGCCAGCAGCTCGATATCCGGGGGCGAGCAGTACTTC,CASSSISGGEQYF
NA,TRBJ2-5,NA,TRBV6-5,TGTGCCAGCAGCCTGCCCGGAGCGGAGACCCAGTACTTC,CASSLPGAETQYF
TRBD2,TRBJ2-7,NA,TRBV3-1/TRBV3-2,TGTGCCAGCAGCCGGAGCGGGGGCGTCCCCTACGAGCAGTACTTC,CASSRSGGVPYEQYF
NA,TRBJ2-7,NA,TRBV4-1,TGCGCCAGCAGCGCAAGCAATTCCTACGAGCAGTACTTC,CASSASNSYEQYF
NA,TRBJ1-1,NA,TRBV30,TGTGCCTGGACTCCACGATCTTACACCACTGAAGCTTTCTTT,CAWTPRSYTTEAFF
TRBD1,TRBJ2-7,few,TRBV27,TGTGCCAGCAGTTCCCGGACAGGAGCCTACGAGCAGTACTTC,CASSSRTGAYEQYF